This record looks at one TCR beta chain sequence and its context. What it binds is not known. Repertoires were generated with immunoSEQ multiplex PCR, while TCRdb's copy carries only in-frame clones and drops some. The data contain 15,000 or so clones, 65% to 85% of them seen just once; the ten biggest clones take up around 3%. This specimen comes from a study of PD-1 blockade in mismatch repair-deficient tumors. The wider study: Patients had 11 to 13 mismatch repair-deficient cancer types and were previously treated and progressing.

Broader study findings: Tumor-resident clones, often undetectable pretreatment in blood, expanded then contracted after pembrolizumab.

PCR or immunohistochemistry showed mismatch repair deficiency in every enrolled patient. The TCR-sequenced patients were a few responders to pembrolizumab. This specimen consisted of PBMCs, obtained 4 weeks after starting pembrolizumab. This TCR was recovered from an adult with mismatch repair-deficient cancer.

The CDR3 loop is CASSLTGGPNTGELFF. In DNA, the CDR3 is TGTGCCAGCAGCTTAACGGGAGGGCCCAACACCGGGGAGCTGTTTTTT. The V gene is TRBV7-6, the J gene TRBJ2-2, with TRBD2 identical over 8 bases. The V gene's germline CDR1 is SGHVS and CDR2 FNYEAQ. V was pared by 2 bases and J by 2 bases, with 4 bases of the junction left unmatched. This CDR3 spans 16 amino acids.